This TCR beta chain was sequenced in a study of cytomegalovirus exposure and HLA in healthy donors. The study's findings and limits: It was shown in a later analysis that HLA-associated TCR beta chains were more clonally expanded than other, equally common chains. Among TCR beta chains, those listed as cytomegalovirus-associated numbered roughly 150.

As to this clone: Antigen unknown.

This CDR3 is 17 amino acids long. CDR1 and CDR2 (germline): MGHRA, YSYEKL. Germline trimming cut 4 bases from V and 0 bases from J; bases unmatched to any gene: 7. The PCR had 60 Vbeta and 13 Jbeta primers. Data came from immunoSEQ multiplex PCR; TCRdb stores just in-frame clones and leaves some out. The repertoire holds 250,000 or so clones, with about nine tenths as singletons. The TCR originated in a girl aged 2 to 10 in good health and CMV-seronegative. The chain uses TRBV4-1 and TRBJ2-2; TRBD1 matches at 8 bases. The sample taken for sequencing was PBMCs. CDR3 coding DNA: TGCGCCAGCAGCCGGGATGGACAGGGCGCGAACACCGGGGAGCTGTTTTTT. The encoded protein is CASSRDGQGANTGELFF.